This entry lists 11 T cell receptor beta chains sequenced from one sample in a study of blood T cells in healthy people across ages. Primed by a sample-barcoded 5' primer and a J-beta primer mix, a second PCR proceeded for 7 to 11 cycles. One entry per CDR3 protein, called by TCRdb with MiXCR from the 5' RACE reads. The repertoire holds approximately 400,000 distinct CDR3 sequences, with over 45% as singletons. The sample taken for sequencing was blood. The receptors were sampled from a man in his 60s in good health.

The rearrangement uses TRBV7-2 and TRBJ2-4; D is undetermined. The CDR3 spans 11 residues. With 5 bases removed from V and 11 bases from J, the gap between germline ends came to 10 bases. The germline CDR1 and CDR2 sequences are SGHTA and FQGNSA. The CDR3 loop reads CASSERVVQYF. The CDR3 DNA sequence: TGTGCCAGCAGCGAACGGGTGGTTCAGTACTTC.

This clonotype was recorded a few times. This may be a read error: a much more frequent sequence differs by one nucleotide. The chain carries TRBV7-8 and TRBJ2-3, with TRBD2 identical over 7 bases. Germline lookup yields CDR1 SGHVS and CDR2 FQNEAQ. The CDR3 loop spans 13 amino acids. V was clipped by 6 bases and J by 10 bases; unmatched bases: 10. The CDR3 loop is CASSRAGPPSQYF. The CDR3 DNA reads TGTGCCAGCAGTCGAGCGGGGCCCCCGTCGCAGTATTTT.

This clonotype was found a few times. The CDR3 DNA sequence: TGTGCCAGCAGCCCCGGGAGCCTAAAAGAGACCCAGTACTTC. Encoded protein: CASSPGSLKETQYF. V and J are TRBV7-2 and TRBJ2-5, with a possible D match to TRBD2 (6 bases). The V end lost 5 bases, the J end lost 3 bases, and 13 bases lay between the germline ends. The CDR3 runs 14 residues. CDR1 is SGHTA, CDR2 FQGNSA, per germline.

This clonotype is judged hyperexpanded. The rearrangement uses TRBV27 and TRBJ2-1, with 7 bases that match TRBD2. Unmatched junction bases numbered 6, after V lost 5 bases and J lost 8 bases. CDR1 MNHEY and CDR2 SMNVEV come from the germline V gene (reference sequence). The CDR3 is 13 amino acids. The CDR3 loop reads CASSATSEDEQFF. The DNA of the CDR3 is TGTGCCAGCAGTGCCACTAGCGAGGATGAGCAGTTCTTC.

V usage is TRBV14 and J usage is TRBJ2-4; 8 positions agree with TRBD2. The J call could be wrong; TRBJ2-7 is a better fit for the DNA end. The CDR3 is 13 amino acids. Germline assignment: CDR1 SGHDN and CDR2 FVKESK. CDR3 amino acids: CASSLQAGGEQYF. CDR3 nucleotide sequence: TGTGCCTCCAGCCTGCAGGCGGGAGGCGAGCAGTACTTC.

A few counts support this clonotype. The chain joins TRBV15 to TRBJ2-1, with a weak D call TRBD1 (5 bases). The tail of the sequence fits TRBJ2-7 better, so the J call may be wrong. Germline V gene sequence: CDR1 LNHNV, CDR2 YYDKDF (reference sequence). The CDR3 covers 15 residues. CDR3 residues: CATSRDTPSYNEQYF. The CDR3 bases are TGTGCCACCAGCAGGGACACGCCGAGCTACAATGAGCAGTACTTC.

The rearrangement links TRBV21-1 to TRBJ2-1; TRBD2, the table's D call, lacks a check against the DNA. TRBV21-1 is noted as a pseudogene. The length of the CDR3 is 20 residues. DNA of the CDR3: TGTGCCAGCAGCAAAGGGGGGATCGGGAGGCTAGCGCCCAAGGACAATGAGCAGTTCTTC. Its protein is CASSKGGIGRLAPKDNEQFF.

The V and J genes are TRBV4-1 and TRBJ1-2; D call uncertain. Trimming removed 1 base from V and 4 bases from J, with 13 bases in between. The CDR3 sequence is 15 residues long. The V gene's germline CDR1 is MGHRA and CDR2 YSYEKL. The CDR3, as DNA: TGCGCCAGCAGCCAAGCGGTAGAGAATGTCTATGGCTACACCTTC. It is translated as CASSQAVENVYGYTF.

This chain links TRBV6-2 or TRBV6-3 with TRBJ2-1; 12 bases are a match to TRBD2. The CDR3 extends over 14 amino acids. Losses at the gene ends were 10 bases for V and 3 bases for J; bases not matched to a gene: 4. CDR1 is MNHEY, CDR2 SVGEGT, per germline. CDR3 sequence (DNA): TGTGCCATCCGACTAGCGGGGGTCTACAATGAGCAGTTCTTC. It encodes CAIRLAGVYNEQFF.

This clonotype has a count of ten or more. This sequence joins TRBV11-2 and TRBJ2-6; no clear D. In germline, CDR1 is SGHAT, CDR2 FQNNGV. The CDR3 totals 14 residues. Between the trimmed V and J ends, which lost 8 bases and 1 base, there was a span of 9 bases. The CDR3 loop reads CASVVGSGANVLTF. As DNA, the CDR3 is TGTGCCAGCGTGGTAGGGTCTGGGGCCAACGTCCTGACTTTC.

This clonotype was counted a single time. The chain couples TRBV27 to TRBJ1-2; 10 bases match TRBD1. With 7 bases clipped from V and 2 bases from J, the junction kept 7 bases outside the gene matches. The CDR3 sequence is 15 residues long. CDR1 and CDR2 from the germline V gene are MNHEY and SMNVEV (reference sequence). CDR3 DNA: TGTGCCAGCACTCGACAGGGACAGGGGAACTATGGCTACACCTTC. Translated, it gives CASTRQGQGNYGYTF.